Presented here are 26 T cell receptor beta chains from one specimen sequenced in a study of T cells after yellow fever vaccination. TCRdb fed the 5' RACE reads into MiXCR, producing one record per CDR3 protein. Of 68,000 or so distinct CDR3 sequences in the sample, approximately 7% are singletons; the top ten hold around a third. The sequencing here drew on CD8+ T cells sorted from PBMCs, taken about 49 days after the first yellow fever vaccination. These receptors all stem from a man aged 18 to 30 who received the YFV17D yellow fever vaccine.

This clonotype was seen at least ten times. The V call is TRBV7-9, the J call TRBJ2-7, with a possible D match to TRBD1 (6 bases). The CDR3 contains 14 residues. Germline V gives CDR1 SEHNR, CDR2 FQNEAQ (reference sequence). Trimming stripped 4 bases from V and 2 bases from J, with 12 bases between. The chain's CDR3 is CASSSDRSPYEQYF. The DNA for the CDR3 is TGTGCCAGCAGCTCAGACAGGAGCCCCTACGAGCAGTACTTC.

For this clonotype: Since a much larger clone is just one base distant, this may be a read error. The chain joins TRBV6-5 to TRBJ2-1, with 10 bases identical to TRBD2. V dropped 4 bases and J dropped 5; count of bases not matched to a gene: 8. The CDR3 is made up of 16 amino acids. Germline V gene sequence: CDR1 MNHEY, CDR2 SVGAGI. CDR3 nucleotides: TGTGCCAGCAGTTGCCCCCTAGCGGGGGTCAACAATGAGCAGTTCTTC. Encoded protein: CASSCPLAGVNNEQFF.

The chain uses TRBV7-2 and TRBJ2-1; the D is unclear. Germline CDR1 SGHTA, CDR2 FQGNSA. The CDR3 runs 13 residues. The V end lost 7 bases, the J end lost 0 bases, and 7 bases lay between the germline ends. CDR3 protein: CASIWDSYNEQFF. The CDR3 nucleotides are TGTGCCAGCATCTGGGACTCCTACAATGAGCAGTTCTTC.

Comment on this clonotype: Mismatch with germline at one junction end may stem from a read error. The rearrangement uses TRBV4-1 and TRBJ2-7; D not resolved. The germline V gene has CDR1 MGHRA and CDR2 YSYEKL. This CDR3 is built from 15 residues. This CDR3 reads CASSQDGPNSYEHYF. As DNA, the CDR3 is TGCGCCAGCAGCCAAGATGGACCCAACTCGTACGAGCACTACTTC.

This clonotype was seen a few times. The V call is TRBV7-6, the J call TRBJ2-7; D may correspond to TRBD1 or TRBD2 (5 bases each). Trimming left V 3 bases short and J 4 bases short, with 10 bases between. Germline assignment: CDR1 SGHVS and CDR2 FNYEAQ. This CDR3 comprises 13 residues. CDR3 bases: TGTGCCAGCAGCTTCGGGGACCCGTACGAGCAGTACTTC. Its translation is CASSFGDPYEQYF.

A word on this clonotype: Since a much larger clone is just one base distant, this may be a read error. This chain links TRBV4-2 with TRBJ2-3; 11 positions agree with TRBD2. CDR3 length: 16 amino acids. Germline V gene sequence: CDR1 LGHNA, CDR2 YNFKEQ. Here the CDR3 reads CASSPGTSGPTDTRYF. The CDR3 DNA reads TGTGCCAGCAGCCCCGGGACTAGCGGACCCACAGATACGCGGTATTTT.

This clonotype was observed at least ten times. V gene TRBV5-4 combines with J gene TRBJ2-1; 11 bases are a match to TRBD1. Germline CDR1 is SGHNT and CDR2 is YYREEE (reference sequence). V lost 2 bases and J lost 8; bases outside the gene matches: 6. CDR3 length: 15 amino acids. Here the CDR3 DNA reads TGTGCCAGCAGCTTTTCGGGACAGGGGGAGGATGAGCAGTTCTTC. This gives the protein CASSFSGQGEDEQFF.

In this sample, this clonotype turned up many times. The CDR3 DNA reads TGTGCCACCAGCCGAACCCGACAGGGCGACTCCTACGAGCAGTACTTC. Encoded protein: CATSRTRQGDSYEQYF. This chain joins TRBV15 and TRBJ2-7, with TRBD1 matching 7 bases. V lost 5 bases to trimming and J lost 0 bases; unmatched junction nucleotides: 10. From germline, CDR1 is LNHNV and CDR2 YYDKDF (reference sequence). This CDR3 has 16 amino acids.

This clonotype was seen repeatedly, ten times or more. The rearrangement uses TRBV20-1 and TRBJ2-7; no firm D call. With 0 bases removed from V and 3 bases from J, the gap between germline ends came to 6 bases. This CDR3 is 12 amino acids long. CDR1 and CDR2 (germline): DFQATT, SNEGSKA (reference sequence). The CDR3 is CSARDTDYEQYV. The CDR3 nucleotides read TGCAGTGCTAGAGATACAGACTACGAGCAGTACGTC.

In this sample, this clonotype turned up a few times. The V gene is TRBV30, the J gene TRBJ2-1; D remains ambiguous. Germline assignment: CDR1 GTSNPN and CDR2 SVGIG (reference sequence). The CDR3 is 14 residues long. The ends were cut back, 0 bases at V and 8 bases at J, with 14 bases in the middle. The chain's CDR3 is CAWSVGWGVDEQFF. As DNA, the CDR3 is TGTGCCTGGAGTGTAGGGTGGGGTGTTGATGAGCAGTTCTTC.

This clonotype was observed many times. This chain links TRBV5-1 with TRBJ2-7, with TRBD1 matching over 7 bases. Germline assignment: CDR1 SGHRS and CDR2 YFSETQ. This CDR3 is 14 amino acids long. Trimming cost V 7 bases and J 2 bases; bases outside gene matches: 9. The CDR3 coding sequence is TGCGCCAGCGGAGACCTAGGGGGCACCTACGAGCAGTACTTC. Residues: CASGDLGGTYEQYF.

This clonotype was detected ten times or more. The V and J genes are TRBV4-1 and TRBJ2-1; D gene ambiguous. There are 14 residues in the CDR3. Trimming removed 4 bases from V and 6 bases from J, with 13 bases in between. Germline CDR1 and CDR2: MGHRA and YSYEKL. The CDR3 here is CASSPPGAFNEQFF. The CDR3 bases are TGCGCCAGCAGCCCGCCCGGCGCGTTCAATGAGCAGTTCTTC.

Only a few counts were recorded for this clonotype. The gene calls are TRBV14 and TRBJ2-7, with TRBD2 matching over 9 bases. The germline CDR1 and CDR2 sequences are SGHDN and FVKESK. This CDR3 region has 15 residues. J lost 7 bases, V lost 4 bases, and 11 bases had no gene match. DNA of the CDR3: TGTGCCAGCAGCCCTGGCCCCAGCCTAGCGGGGGAGCAGTACGTC. Translated, it gives CASSPGPSLAGEQYV.

In this sample, this clonotype turned up a few times. The rearrangement links TRBV6-1 to TRBJ2-2; D not certain. Germline CDR1 MNHNS, CDR2 SASEGT. Trimming pared 8 bases from V and 7 bases from J, leaving 14 bases between. This CDR3 is built from 13 residues. The CDR3 DNA reads TGTGCCAGCGAAAAACCGGGTGGCGGGGAGCTGTTTTTT. Residues: CASEKPGGGELFF.

The V call is TRBV9, the J call TRBJ2-2, with D possibly being TRBD2 (5 bases). The CDR3 contains 16 residues. Germline loops: CDR1 SGDLS, CDR2 YYNGEE. V lost 1 base and J 1 base, leaving 11 bases between the germline ends. CDR3 residues: CASSVTLRVNTGELFF. The CDR3 DNA reads TGTGCCAGCAGCGTAACTCTGAGGGTGAACACCGGGGAGCTGTTTTTT.

The V and J genes are TRBV9 and TRBJ2-1, with 12 bases that match TRBD2. The CDR3 totals 15 residues. V gave up 3 bases and J gave up 7 bases; unmatched junction bases: 5. Germline loops: CDR1 SGDLS, CDR2 YYNGEE. CDR3 region: CASSASGGAINEQFF. The DNA of the CDR3 is TGTGCCAGCAGCGCTAGCGGGGGGGCCATAAATGAGCAGTTCTTC.

In its sample, this clonotype was seen many times. The rearrangement uses TRBV4-1 and TRBJ1-5; unclear D gene. The CDR3 contains 15 residues. Deletions cut 6 bases from V and 7 bases from J, with 19 bases between. Germline V gene sequence: CDR1 MGHRA, CDR2 YSYEKL. The CDR3 sequence: CASRVTVTVSQPQHF. The DNA for the CDR3 is TGCGCCAGCAGAGTGACCGTCACAGTGTCGCAGCCCCAGCATTTT.

This clonotype came up many times. V is TRBV6-1 and J is TRBJ2-5; 12 nucleotides match TRBD1. This CDR3 region has 16 residues. V lost 5 bases and J lost 5; bases outside the gene matches: 9. Germline CDR1 is MNHNS and CDR2 is SASEGT. CDR3 protein: CASSKGTGGGRETQYF. The DNA of the CDR3 is TGTGCCAGCAGTAAAGGGACAGGGGGCGGGAGGGAGACCCAGTACTTC.

This clonotype was counted at least ten times. This chain connects TRBV7-9 to TRBJ2-1; 7 nucleotides agree with TRBD1. Germline CDR1 SEHNR, CDR2 FQNEAQ (reference sequence). Trimming took 1 base from V and 4 from J; bases not matched to a gene: 1. The CDR3 covers 14 residues. DNA for the CDR3: TGTGCCAGCAGCTTAGTGGGACAGTACAATGAGCAGTTCTTC. Translation gives CASSLVGQYNEQFF.

This clonotype was detected ten times or more. CDR3: CAISDRNTGELFF. In DNA, the CDR3 is TGTGCCATCAGTGACAGGAACACCGGGGAGCTGTTTTTT. V and J are TRBV10-3 and TRBJ2-2; D is unresolved. There are 13 residues in the CDR3. Trimming shortened V by 3 bases and J by 1 base, and 3 bases separated the two germline ends. Germline V lookup: CDR1 ENHRY, CDR2 SYGVKD.

This clonotype was counted at least ten times. V gene TRBV24-1 combines with J gene TRBJ2-5; 7 bases are shared with TRBD2. This CDR3 spans 15 amino acids. Germline-derived CDR1 and CDR2 are KGHDR and SFDVKD. V shed 0 bases, J shed 4 bases, and the junction held 4 bases outside the gene matches. The CDR3 loop is CATSDLHPGGETQYF. In DNA form, the CDR3 reads TGTGCCACCAGTGATTTGCATCCGGGGGGAGAGACCCAGTACTTC.

V usage is TRBV7-6 and J usage is TRBJ2-3; D remains ambiguous. The V gene's germline CDR1 is SGHVS and CDR2 FNYEAQ. This CDR3 comprises 15 residues. V lost 2 bases, J lost 0 bases, and 9 bases lay in between. The CDR3 region is CASSLLIGSTDTQYF. CDR3 bases: TGTGCCAGCAGCTTACTCATCGGTAGCACAGATACGCAGTATTTT. The variable domain in full, with the rest retrieved from reference TRBV7-6 and TRBJ2-3, is GAGVSQSPRYKVTKRGQDVALRCDPISGHVSLYWYRQALGQGPEFLTYFNYEAQQDKSGLPNDRFSAERPEGSISTLTIQRTEQRDSAMYRCASSLLIGSTDTQYFGPGTRLTVL.

This clonotype showed up just a few times. The rearrangement uses TRBV19 and TRBJ2-7, with D hard to call. This CDR3 has 14 amino acids. Trimming took 3 bases from V and 4 from J, leaving 13 bases between them. CDR1 and CDR2 from the germline V gene are LNHDA and SQIVND (reference sequence). The CDR3 here is CASSIENTWYEQYV. The CDR3 nucleotides are TGTGCCAGTAGTATCGAGAATACGTGGTACGAGCAGTACGTC.

The rearrangement joins TRBV7-6 to TRBJ1-5; D perhaps matches TRBD1 (6 bases). Germline values: CDR1 SGHVS, CDR2 FNYEAQ. The CDR3 covers 15 residues. V lost 1 base, J lost 2 bases, and 9 bases lay in between. In nucleotides, the CDR3 is TGTGCCAGCAGCTTAGAGGAGGGGGGCAATCAGCCCCAGCATTTT. Its protein is CASSLEEGGNQPQHF.

This clonotype was counted ten times or more. V and J are TRBV4-3 and TRBJ2-5; TRBD1 is a possible D gene (6 bases). The germline V gene has CDR1 LGHNA and CDR2 YSLEER. Trimming stripped 0 bases from V and 1 base from J, with 9 bases between. The CDR3 runs to 15 residues. The CDR3: CASSQDRTAQETQYF. The CDR3 DNA reads as TGCGCCAGCAGCCAAGATAGGACAGCCCAAGAGACCCAGTACTTC.

This clonotype was recorded many times. The chain carries TRBV20-1 and TRBJ2-1; the D gene is possibly TRBD1 (5 bases). This CDR3 has 15 amino acids. The V gene lost 3 bases and the J gene lost 4 bases, with 16 bases spanning the gap. CDR1 is DFQATT, CDR2 SNEGSKA, per germline (reference sequence). CDR3 amino acids: CSASRRRAWYNEQFF. In DNA form, the CDR3 reads TGCAGTGCTAGCAGGCGCAGGGCTTGGTACAATGAGCAGTTCTTC.